These 10 T cell receptor beta chains share one sample of origin, sequenced in a study of T cell repertoires in aging, cancer and after chemotherapy. The template was genomic DNA from peripheral blood, not RNA. TRB rearrangements spanning V, D and J were amplified using mixed TRB-A/B primers. TCRdb redid the calling of the multiplex PCR reads with MiXCR, one entry per CDR3 protein. There are 850 to 950 distinct CDR3 sequences in the sample; 60% occur only once, and about 28% lies in the top ten. The sequenced material came from blood. Receptor source: a human donor with a solid tumor.

V and J are TRBV20-1 and TRBJ2-7, with 9 bases identical to TRBD2. This CDR3 is 16 amino acids long. Germline V CDR1 and CDR2: DFQATT, SNEGSKA (reference sequence). Germline trimming cut 8 bases from V and 7 bases from J; bases unmatched to any gene: 21. For the CDR3, the DNA is TGCAGTTCTACGTTGGCGGCGCGGGGGGGCCGGGGGGAGCAGTACTTC. It translates to CSSTLAARGGRGEQYF.

The V gene is TRBV10-2, the J gene TRBJ1-2, with D possibly TRBD1 on 5 matching bases. The V and J ends lost 3 bases and 3 bases respectively, with 8 bases between them. CDR1 is WSHSY and CDR2 is SAAADI in the germline V gene. The CDR3 spans 13 residues. The chain's CDR3 is CASSDSGYYGYTF. The CDR3 DNA sequence: TGCGCCAGCAGTGATTCAGGGTACTATGGCTACACCTTC.

The chain joins TRBV6-5 to TRBJ1-2, with D possibly TRBD1 on 6 matching bases. From germline, CDR1 is MNHEY and CDR2 SVGAGI. This CDR3 is built from 12 residues. V lost 8 bases to trimming and J lost 8 bases, with 15 bases between them. CDR3 nucleotides: TGTGCCAGCTCCCGGAACGGGGGCGGCTACACCTTC. It codes for CASSRNGGGYTF.

The rearrangement links TRBV10-3 to TRBJ1-5, with TRBD1 as a possible D gene (5 bases). Trimming removed 6 bases from V and 2 bases from J, with 11 bases in between. From germline, CDR1 is ENHRY and CDR2 SYGVKD. The length of the CDR3 is 14 residues. The CDR3, as DNA: TGTGCCATCAGCTCCGGGGCGGGCAATCAGCCCCAGCATTTT. Amino acids: CAISSGAGNQPQHF.

The chain combines TRBV2 with TRBJ2-2; 10 bases match TRBD2. The CDR3 contains 17 residues. V gave up 2 bases and J gave up 3 bases; unmatched junction bases: 6. Germline V gene data show CDR1 as SNHLY and CDR2 as FYNNEI. The CDR3 coding sequence is TGTGCCAGCAGTGAAAGGGCTAGCGGGAGCCACACCGGGGAGCTGTTTTTT. This gives the protein CASSERASGSHTGELFF.

The chain uses TRBV5-1 and TRBJ2-7, with 7 nucleotides matching TRBD2. The CDR3 has 15 residues. CDR1 and CDR2 from the germline V gene are SGHRS and YFSETQ. J gave up 2 bases and V 3 bases, and 8 bases lay outside the gene matches. The CDR3 sequence is CASSWEGRATYEQYF. The CDR3 DNA follows: TGCGCCAGCAGCTGGGAGGGCAGGGCTACCTACGAGCAGTACTTC.

The chain is built from TRBV29-1 and TRBJ2-7; 12 nucleotides align to TRBD1. CDR1 is SQVTM and CDR2 is ANQGSEA in the germline V gene. Germline trimming cut 4 bases from V and 2 bases from J; bases unmatched to any gene: 6. The CDR3 consists of 15 residues. CDR3 region: CSVGGTGGFTYEQYF. In DNA form, the CDR3 reads TGCAGCGTTGGAGGGACAGGGGGCTTCACCTACGAGCAGTACTTC.

The chain couples TRBV11-2 to TRBJ1-2; no definite D call. The CDR3 runs 9 residues. V lost 1 base and J 10 bases, leaving 1 base between the germline ends. Looked up from germline, CDR1 is SGHAT and CDR2 is FQNNGV. The CDR3 region has the DNA TGTGCCAGCAGCTTAGTCTACACCTTC. Protein product: CASSLVYTF.

This clonotype occurred a few times. This chain uses TRBV6-5 with TRBJ2-3; maybe TRBD2 (6 bases). Germline CDR1 reads MNHEY; CDR2 reads SVGAGI. The CDR3 consists of 15 residues. V dropped 5 bases and J dropped 4 bases, with 16 bases sitting between them. Here the CDR3 reads CASSLSRGSADTQYF. In nucleotides, the CDR3 is TGTGCCAGCAGTCTCTCGCGGGGATCGGCAGATACGCAGTATTTT.

This clonotype was observed a handful of times. This chain links TRBV2 with TRBJ1-6, with a weak D call TRBD1 (5 bases). Trimming pared 7 bases from V and 8 bases from J, leaving 12 bases between. CDR3 length: 13 amino acids. In germline, CDR1 is SNHLY, CDR2 FYNNEI. The CDR3 sequence is CASKGPGDSPLHF. In DNA, the CDR3 is TGTGCCAGCAAAGGACCGGGGGATTCACCCCTCCACTTT.